These T cell receptor beta chains were read from a single sample in a study of control samples from healthy donors and cancer patients. Only in-frame clones appear in the TCRdb table, and some are missing; sequencing was by immunoSEQ multiplex PCR. The sample has about 160,000 clones, roughly 90% seen once. Sequences were obtained from blood. These receptors were obtained from a young man in good health. The CDR3 runs from the conserved cysteine through the conserved F or W. Fields, in order: D gene, V gene, J gene, clone size, CDR3 protein, CDR3 DNA. The D gene is left open where the match is weak. A clone size is listed for some rows: how often the clone was seen (once, few, many), or a class if it is expanded.

D gene: -
V gene: TRBV4-1
J gene: TRBJ2-7
clone size: once
CDR3 protein: CASSQDPGGSYEQYF
CDR3 DNA: TGCGCCAGCAGCCAAGATCCTGGGGGCTCCTACGAGCAGTACTTC

D gene: -
V gene: TRBV27
J gene: TRBJ1-1
clone size: -
CDR3 protein: CASILRGGRTEAFF
CDR3 DNA: TGTGCCAGCATTCTCAGGGGAGGTAGGACTGAAGCTTTCTTT

D gene: TRBD2
V gene: TRBV3-1/TRBV3-2
J gene: TRBJ2-2
clone size: -
CDR3 protein: CASIWGLARGGELFF
CDR3 DNA: TGTGCCAGCATCTGGGGACTAGCAAGAGGCGGGGAGCTGTTTTTT

D gene: TRBD2
V gene: TRBV2
J gene: TRBJ2-7
clone size: -
CDR3 protein: CASSERSRTSGSYEQYF
CDR3 DNA: TGTGCCAGCAGTGAAAGGAGTCGGACTAGCGGTTCCTACGAGCAGTACTTC

D gene: TRBD2
V gene: TRBV10-3
J gene: TRBJ2-3
clone size: -
CDR3 protein: CAVLLAGGPDTDTQYF
CDR3 DNA: TGTGCCGTCTTACTAGCGGGGGGACCCGATACAGATACGCAGTATTTT

D gene: TRBD1
V gene: TRBV2
J gene: TRBJ1-1
clone size: -
CDR3 protein: CATSLQGAALNTEAFF
CDR3 DNA: TGTGCCACTTCTTTACAGGGGGCGGCCCTGAACACTGAAGCTTTCTTT

D gene: TRBD2
V gene: TRBV7-6
J gene: TRBJ2-1
clone size: -
CDR3 protein: CASSVSGRALGEQFF
CDR3 DNA: TGTGCCAGCAGCGTTAGCGGGAGGGCCCTCGGTGAGCAGTTCTTC

D gene: -
V gene: TRBV20-1
J gene: TRBJ2-2
clone size: -
CDR3 protein: CSASVGASSTGELFF
CDR3 DNA: TGCAGTGCTAGTGTGGGGGCCTCGAGCACCGGGGAGCTGTTTTTT

D gene: TRBD2
V gene: TRBV5-1
J gene: TRBJ2-7
clone size: -
CDR3 protein: CASSITSGSYEQYF
CDR3 DNA: TGCGCCAGCAGCATTACTAGCGGCTCCTACGAGCAGTACTTC

D gene: TRBD1
V gene: TRBV11-1
J gene: TRBJ2-7
clone size: once
CDR3 protein: CASGTATTLQQYF
CDR3 DNA: TGTGCCAGCGGGACAGCTACCACTTTGCAGCAGTACTTC

D gene: -
V gene: TRBV11-2
J gene: TRBJ2-5
clone size: -
CDR3 protein: CASSFRGGETQYF
CDR3 DNA: TGTGCCAGCAGCTTTAGGGGCGGAGAGACCCAGTACTTC

D gene: -
V gene: TRBV6-6
J gene: TRBJ1-6
clone size: -
CDR3 protein: CASSYPPGGENSPLHF
CDR3 DNA: TGTGCCAGCAGTTACCCGCCTGGTGGCGAGAATTCACCCCTCCACTTT

D gene: -
V gene: TRBV29-1
J gene: TRBJ2-3
clone size: -
CDR3 protein: CSVDTSFPSTDTQYF
CDR3 DNA: TGCAGCGTAGACACAAGCTTCCCTAGCACAGATACGCAGTATTTT

D gene: -
V gene: TRBV5-1
J gene: TRBJ2-5
clone size: -
CDR3 protein: CASSPSGAAQETQYF
CDR3 DNA: TGCGCCAGCAGCCCTTCCGGAGCGGCCCAAGAGACCCAGTACTTC

D gene: TRBD1
V gene: TRBV29-1
J gene: TRBJ2-7
clone size: -
CDR3 protein: CSVDLRTGGSYEQYF
CDR3 DNA: TGCAGCGTCGACCTTCGGACAGGGGGGTCCTACGAGCAGTACTTC

D gene: -
V gene: TRBV5-6
J gene: TRBJ2-7
clone size: -
CDR3 protein: CASSLGIEQYF
CDR3 DNA: TGTGCCAGCAGCTTGGGGATTGAGCAGTACTTC

D gene: -
V gene: TRBV6-5
J gene: TRBJ1-5
clone size: -
CDR3 protein: CASSHWTENQPQHF
CDR3 DNA: TGTGCCAGCAGTCATTGGACAGAGAATCAGCCCCAGCATTTT

D gene: TRBD1
V gene: TRBV5-4
J gene: TRBJ1-3
clone size: -
CDR3 protein: CASSIQGAFVGNTIYF
CDR3 DNA: TGTGCCAGCAGCATACAGGGGGCGTTTGTTGGAAACACCATATATTTT

D gene: -
V gene: TRBV4-1
J gene: TRBJ1-4
clone size: -
CDR3 protein: CASSPQGFSLFF
CDR3 DNA: TGCGCCAGCAGCCCACAGGGTTTCTCACTGTTTTTT

D gene: -
V gene: TRBV20-1
J gene: TRBJ1-1
clone size: -
CDR3 protein: CSASVRNTEAFF
CDR3 DNA: TGCAGTGCTAGTGTACGGAACACTGAAGCTTTCTTT

D gene: -
V gene: TRBV18
J gene: TRBJ1-1
clone size: -
CDR3 protein: CASSPPDTAKAFF
CDR3 DNA: TGTGCCAGCTCACCACCCGACACGGCAAAAGCTTTCTTT

D gene: -
V gene: TRBV15
J gene: TRBJ1-1
clone size: -
CDR3 protein: CATSRRSRGNTEAFF
CDR3 DNA: TGTGCCACCAGCAGAAGGTCAAGGGGGAACACTGAAGCTTTCTTT

D gene: -
V gene: TRBV28
J gene: TRBJ1-2
clone size: -
CDR3 protein: CASQRRDGYTF
CDR3 DNA: TGTGCCAGCCAAAGGAGGGATGGCTACACCTTC